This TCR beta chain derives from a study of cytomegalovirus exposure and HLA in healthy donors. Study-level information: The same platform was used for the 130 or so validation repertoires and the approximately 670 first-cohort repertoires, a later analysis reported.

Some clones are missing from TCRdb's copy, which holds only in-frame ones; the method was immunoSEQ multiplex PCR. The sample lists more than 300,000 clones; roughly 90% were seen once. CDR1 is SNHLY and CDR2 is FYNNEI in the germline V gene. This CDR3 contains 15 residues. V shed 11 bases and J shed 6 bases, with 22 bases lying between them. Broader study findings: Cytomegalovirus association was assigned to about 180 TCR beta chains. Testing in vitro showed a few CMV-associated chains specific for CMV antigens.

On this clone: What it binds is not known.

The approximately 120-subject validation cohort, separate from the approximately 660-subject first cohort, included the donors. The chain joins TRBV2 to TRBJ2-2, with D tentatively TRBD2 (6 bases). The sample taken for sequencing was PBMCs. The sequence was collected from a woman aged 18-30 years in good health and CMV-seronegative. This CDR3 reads CAGGGRSSVPGELFF. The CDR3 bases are TGTGCCGGAGGAGGGAGAAGTAGCGTCCCCGGGGAGCTGTTTTTT.